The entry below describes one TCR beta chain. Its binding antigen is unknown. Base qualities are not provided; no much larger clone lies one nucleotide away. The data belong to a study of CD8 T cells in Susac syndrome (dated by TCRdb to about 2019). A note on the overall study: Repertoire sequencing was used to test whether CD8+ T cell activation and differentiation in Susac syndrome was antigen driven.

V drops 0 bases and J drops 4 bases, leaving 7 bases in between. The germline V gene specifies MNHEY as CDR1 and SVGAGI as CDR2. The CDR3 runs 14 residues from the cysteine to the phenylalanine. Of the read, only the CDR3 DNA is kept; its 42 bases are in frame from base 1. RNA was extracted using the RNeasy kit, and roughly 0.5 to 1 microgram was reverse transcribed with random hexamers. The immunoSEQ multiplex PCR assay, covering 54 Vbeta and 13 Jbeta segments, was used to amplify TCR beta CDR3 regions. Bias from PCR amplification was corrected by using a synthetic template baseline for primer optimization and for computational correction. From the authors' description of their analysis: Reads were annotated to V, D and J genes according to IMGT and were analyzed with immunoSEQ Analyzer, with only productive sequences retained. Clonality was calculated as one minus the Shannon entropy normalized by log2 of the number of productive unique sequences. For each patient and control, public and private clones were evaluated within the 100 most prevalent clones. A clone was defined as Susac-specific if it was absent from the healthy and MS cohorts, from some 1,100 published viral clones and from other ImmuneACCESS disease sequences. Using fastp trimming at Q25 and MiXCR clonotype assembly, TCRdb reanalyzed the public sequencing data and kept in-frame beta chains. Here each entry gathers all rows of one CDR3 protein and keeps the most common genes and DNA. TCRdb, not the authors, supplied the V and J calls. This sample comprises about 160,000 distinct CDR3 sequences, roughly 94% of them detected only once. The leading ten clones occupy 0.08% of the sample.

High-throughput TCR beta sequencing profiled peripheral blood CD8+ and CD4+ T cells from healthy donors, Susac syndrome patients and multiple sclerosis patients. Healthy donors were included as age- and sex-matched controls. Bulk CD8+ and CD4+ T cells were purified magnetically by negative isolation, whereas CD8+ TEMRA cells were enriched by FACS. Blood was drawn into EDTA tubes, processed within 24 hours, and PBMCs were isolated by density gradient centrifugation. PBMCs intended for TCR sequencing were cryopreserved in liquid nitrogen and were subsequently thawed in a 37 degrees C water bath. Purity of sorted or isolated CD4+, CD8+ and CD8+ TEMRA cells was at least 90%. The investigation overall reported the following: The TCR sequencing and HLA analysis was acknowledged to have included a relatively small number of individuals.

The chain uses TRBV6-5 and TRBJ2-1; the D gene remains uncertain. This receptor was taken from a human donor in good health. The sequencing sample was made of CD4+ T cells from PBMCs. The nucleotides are TGTGCCAGCAGTTACTCCCGGCCATACAATGAGCAGTTCTTC. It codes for CASSYSRPYNEQFF.